Listed here are 10 T cell receptor beta chains from one sample, sequenced in a study of blood T cell repertoires in COVID-19. Repertoires were generated with immunoSEQ multiplex PCR, while TCRdb's copy carries only in-frame clones and drops some. The sample holds fewer than 250,000 clones, approximately 85% seen once. The material sequenced was peripheral blood. The receptors originated from a man aged 35 to 55 with acute or convalescent COVID-19.

The gene calls are TRBV6-5 and TRBJ1-3; no firm D call. CDR3 length: 14 residues. Per germline, CDR1 MNHEY and CDR2 SVGAGI. V was shortened by 0 bases and J by 7 bases, with 10 bases between the two germline ends. The CDR3, as DNA: TGTGCCAGCAGTTACTCGAGGGTGGCGAACACCATATATTTT. Translated, it gives CASSYSRVANTIYF.

The rearrangement uses TRBV5-1 and TRBJ1-1; D is perhaps TRBD1 (6 bases). From germline, CDR1 is SGHRS and CDR2 YFSETQ. The CDR3 is 12 residues long. Trimming removed 1 base at V and 6 bases at J, with 7 bases between. This CDR3 reads CASSLHRAEAFF. CDR3 nucleotides: TGCGCCAGCAGCTTGCACAGGGCTGAAGCTTTCTTT.

The chain links TRBV4-2 to TRBJ1-4, with D possibly TRBD1 on 6 matching bases. From germline, CDR1 is LGHNA and CDR2 YNFKEQ. V shed 4 bases and J shed 8 bases, with 8 bases lying between them. This CDR3 is built from 12 residues. CDR3 sequence: CASSRTEEKLFF. CDR3 nucleotide sequence: TGTGCCAGCAGCCGGACAGAAGAAAAACTGTTTTTT.

The chain joins TRBV6-2 or TRBV6-3 to TRBJ2-1; no clear D gene. V was cut by 0 bases and J by 7 bases, with 4 bases left in between. Germline V gene lookup returns CDR1 MNHEY and CDR2 SVGEGT. This CDR3 spans 12 amino acids. The CDR3 spells CASSYSRNEQFF. For the CDR3, the DNA is TGTGCCAGCAGTTACTCTAGAAATGAGCAGTTCTTC.

This clone was seen ten or more times. The chain combines TRBV29-1 with TRBJ1-6, with 7 bases that match TRBD1. The CDR3 is 13 amino acids. Germline V gives CDR1 SQVTM, CDR2 ANQGSEA. The V segment lost 6 bases and the J segment 8 bases; nucleotides outside the gene matches: 7. In DNA form, the CDR3 reads TGCAGCGTCCGGCAGGGGGTTGATTCACCCCTCCACTTT. Its translation: CSVRQGVDSPLHF.

CDR3 DNA sequence: TGTGCCAGCAGCTTCCTAGGGGGCCACACAGATACGCAGTATTTT. Residues: CASSFLGGHTDTQYF. V usage is TRBV7-2 and J usage is TRBJ2-3, with 7 bases matching TRBD1. The J segment lost 2 bases and the V segment lost 3 bases, leaving 5 bases of the junction unmatched. The germline V gene encodes CDR1 SGHTA and CDR2 FQGNSA. The CDR3 is 15 residues long.

V is TRBV29-1 and J is TRBJ2-3, with D uncertain. The CDR3 contains 15 residues. V lost 4 bases and J lost 1, with 15 bases in between. CDR1 SQVTM and CDR2 ANQGSEA come from the germline V gene. In nucleotides, the CDR3 is TGCAGCGTTGGTTATTTGGCAGGCGGCACAGATACGCAGTATTTT. Translating gives CSVGYLAGGTDTQYF.

This chain links TRBV5-4 with TRBJ1-1, with TRBD1 matching 8 bases. Germline CDR1 is SGHNT and CDR2 is YYREEE (reference sequence). This CDR3 is built from 16 residues. Trimming cost V 2 bases and J 0 bases; bases outside gene matches: 6. The CDR3 loop reads CASSFGQGLMNTEAFF. For the CDR3, the DNA is TGTGCCAGCAGCTTCGGACAGGGACTCATGAACACTGAAGCTTTCTTT.

The chain recombines TRBV3-1 (or the pseudogene TRBV3-2) with TRBJ1-5; D perhaps matches TRBD1 (5 bases). Trimming cost V 4 bases and J 2 bases, with 12 bases left between them. The CDR3 runs to 15 residues. Germline V CDR1 and CDR2: LGHDT, YNNKEL (reference sequence). The CDR3 DNA reads TGTGCCAGCAGCCGGGGACTGGGCGGCAATCAGCCCCAGCATTTT. The encoded protein is CASSRGLGGNQPQHF.

This chain links TRBV11-2 with TRBJ1-1; 7 positions agree with TRBD1. The CDR3 is 13 amino acids. The germline CDR1 and CDR2 sequences are SGHAT and FQNNGV. With 3 bases clipped from V and 8 bases from J, the junction kept 6 bases outside the gene matches. The CDR3 nucleotides are TGTGCCAGCAGCTTCAGACAGGGATTAGAAGCTTTCTTT. It encodes CASSFRQGLEAFF.